The sample holds many counts of the clone carrying this TCR beta chain. The data were taken from a study of T cells in Graves' hyperthyroidism and ophthalmopathy. Germline V gene lookup returns CDR1 SEHNR and CDR2 FQNEAQ (reference sequence). V dropped 5 bases and J dropped 2; count of bases not matched to a gene: 8. The CDR3 is 15 amino acids. RNA transcripts provided the source from which TCR beta CDR3 regions were amplified. Carried out on the TCR CDR3, a first-round RT-PCR used the HTBI primer set. A single record per CDR3 protein comes from TCRdb applying MiXCR to the multiplex PCR reads. The profile shows 640,000 or so distinct CDR3 sequences, around 15% of them singletons.

Sequencing used blood. J is TRBJ2-5 and V is TRBV7-9; 7 nucleotides line up with TRBD1. The TCR originated in a woman aged 40-49 years with Graves' ophthalmopathy. CDR3 bases: TGTGCCAGCAGCCGACCCGGGACAGCACAAGAGACCCAGTACTTC. Translated: CASSRPGTAQETQYF. The whole variable domain, filled in from reference TRBV7-9 and TRBJ2-5, reads DTGVSQNPRHKITKRGQNVTFRCDPISEHNRLYWYRQTLGQGPEFLTYFQNEAQLEKSRLLSDRFSAERPKGSFSTLEIQRTEQGDSAMYLCASSRPGTAQETQYFGPGTRLLVL.